These 28 T cell receptor beta chains came from one sample sequenced in a study of PD-L1 blockade in urothelial cancer. Time point here: pretreatment peripheral blood. Assay: immunoSEQ multiplex PCR; the TCRdb copy retains only in-frame clones and omits some. The top ten hold approximately 1.7% of the sample, which has more than 45,000 clones, around 86% seen once. This sample comprised PBMCs, obtained around atezolizumab (anti-PD-L1) treatment. The receptors come from a man aged 45 to 65 with urothelial cancer.

The CDR3 loop reads CASSQALDSLSSYEQYV. The CDR3 coding sequence is TGCGCCAGCAGCCAAGCCCTGGACAGTTTAAGCTCCTACGAGCAGTACGTC. The V gene is TRBV4-1, the J gene TRBJ2-7, with D perhaps matching TRBD1 (6 bases). Germline CDR1 reads MGHRA; CDR2 reads YSYEKL. Trimming took 1 base from V and 0 from J, leaving 16 bases between them. The CDR3 length is 17 residues.

This rearrangement joins TRBV27 to TRBJ1-2; TRBD1 aligns across 8 bases. The CDR3 is 13 amino acids. Germline CDR1 is MNHEY and CDR2 is SMNVEV (reference sequence). Trimming took 5 bases from V and 2 from J; bases not matched to a gene: 1. The CDR3 DNA reads TGTGCCAGCAGTCGGACAGGGAACTATGGCTACACCTTC. It translates to CASSRTGNYGYTF.

CDR3 residues: CASKRGPTNEKLFF. The CDR3 DNA reads TGTGCCAGTAAAAGGGGTCCAACTAATGAAAAACTGTTTTTT. The chain combines TRBV19 with TRBJ1-4, with D perhaps TRBD1 (5 bases). There are 14 residues in the CDR3. The V end lost 7 bases, the J end lost 0 bases, and 9 bases lay between the germline ends. Per germline, CDR1 LNHDA and CDR2 SQIVND (reference sequence). The full variable domain, its missing parts supplied by reference TRBV19 and TRBJ1-4, is DGGITQSPKYLFRKEGQNVTLSCEQNLNHDAMYWYRQDPGQGLRLIYYSQIVNDFQKGDIAEGYSVSREKKESFPLTVTSAQKNPTAFYLCASKRGPTNEKLFFGSGTQLSVL.

This chain uses TRBV7-9 with TRBJ2-7, with TRBD1 matching over 7 bases. From germline, CDR1 is SEHNR and CDR2 FQNEAQ (reference sequence). This CDR3 region has 14 residues. Germline trimming cut 5 bases from V and 0 bases from J; bases unmatched to any gene: 4. As DNA, the CDR3 is TGTGCCAGCAGCCACCGGGACAGCTCCTACGAGCAGTACGTC. As protein: CASSHRDSSYEQYV.

In this sample, this clone turned up a few times. The V gene is TRBV18, the J gene TRBJ1-1, with D perhaps TRBD1 (6 bases). The CDR3 contains 15 residues. V lost 3 bases and J lost 1, with 12 bases in between. CDR1 KGHSH and CDR2 LQKENI come from the germline V gene. CDR3 nucleotides: TGTGCCAGCTCACCTCTGGACAGCCCGAACACTGAAGCTTTCTTT. Protein: CASSPLDSPNTEAFF.

The gene calls are TRBV25-1 and TRBJ1-1; unclear D gene. CDR1 MGHDK and CDR2 SYGVNS come from the germline V gene. The CDR3 loop spans 13 amino acids. Trimming left V 2 bases short and J 10 bases short, with 14 bases between. CDR3 nucleotide sequence: TGTGCCAGCAGTGAACCCGGCACGGGAGGAGCTTTCTTT. It encodes CASSEPGTGGAFF. The full variable domain, with the rest looked up from reference TRBV25-1 and TRBJ1-1, is EADIYQTPRYLVIGTGKKITLECSQTMGHDKMYWYQQDPGMELHLIHYSYGVNSTEKGDLSSESTVSRIRTEHFPLTLESARPSHTSQYLCASSEPGTGGAFFGQGTRLTVV.

This sequence joins TRBV19 and TRBJ1-1; 8 nucleotides line up with TRBD1. The CDR3 is 14 residues long. The V and J ends lost 7 bases and 2 bases, in that order; junction bases with no gene match: 6. Germline CDR1 and CDR2: LNHDA and SQIVND (reference sequence). The CDR3 sequence: CASNFDRGNTEAFF. The CDR3 DNA reads TGTGCCAGTAATTTTGACAGGGGAAACACTGAAGCTTTCTTT.

By sample share, this clone is medium-sized. The chain recombines TRBV4-2 with TRBJ1-1; D not resolved. Looked up from germline, CDR1 is LGHNA and CDR2 is YNFKEQ. Between the trimmed V and J ends, which lost 0 bases and 0 bases, there was a span of 11 bases. The CDR3 spans 16 residues. CDR3 DNA: TGTGCCAGCAGCCAAGATAGCGCTAGGATGAACACTGAAGCTTTCTTT. Translated, it gives CASSQDSARMNTEAFF.

This chain joins TRBV5-4 and TRBJ1-6; D remains unclear. This CDR3 region has 16 residues. Germline lookup yields CDR1 SGHNT and CDR2 YYREEE (reference sequence). The ends were cut back, 3 bases at V and 8 bases at J, with 18 bases in the middle. The CDR3 spells CASSSQPPGNDSPLHF. In DNA form, the CDR3 reads TGTGCCAGCAGCTCACAACCTCCCGGGAACGATTCACCCCTCCACTTT.

This clone was detected a few times. The chain combines TRBV2 with TRBJ1-5; D is uncertain. V was trimmed by 2 bases and J by 1 base, leaving 12 bases between them. CDR1 is SNHLY, CDR2 FYNNEI, per germline. CDR3 length: 16 residues. For the CDR3, the DNA is TGTGCCAGCAGTGAAATGGTGGGGAGAAGCAATCAGCCCCAGCATTTT. Protein product: CASSEMVGRSNQPQHF.

The V and J genes are TRBV6-1 and TRBJ1-1; maybe TRBD1 (5 bases). The CDR3 loop spans 14 amino acids. Germline lookup yields CDR1 MNHNS and CDR2 SASEGT. Deletions cut 5 bases from V and 4 bases from J, with 14 bases between. The CDR3 reads CASSLSGIATEAFF. In DNA form, the CDR3 reads TGTGCCAGCAGTCTTTCAGGGATTGCCACTGAAGCTTTCTTT.

The chain links TRBV6-5 to TRBJ2-7; 11 bases fit TRBD2. J gave up 3 bases and V 7 bases, and 5 bases lay outside the gene matches. This CDR3 contains 14 residues. The V gene's germline CDR1 is MNHEY and CDR2 SVGAGI. CDR3 DNA sequence: TGTGCCAGCACTGCCGGGACTAGCGGCTACGAGCAGTACTTC. Amino acid sequence: CASTAGTSGYEQYF.

CDR3 loop: CASSLDSPYGYTF. CDR3 coding DNA: TGTGCCAGCAGCTTGGACAGTCCGTATGGCTACACCTTC. The chain joins TRBV5-6 to TRBJ1-2; no firm D call. Germline-derived CDR1 and CDR2 are SGHDT and YYEEEE. CDR3 length: 13 amino acids. V lost 0 bases and J 5 bases, leaving 8 bases between the germline ends.

The V gene is TRBV16, the J gene TRBJ1-5, with a weak D call TRBD1 (5 bases). This CDR3 region has 15 residues. CDR1 and CDR2 from the germline V gene are KGHSY and FQNENV. V lost 0 bases to trimming and J lost 5 bases, with 11 bases between them. CDR3 region: CASSQSGQGDQPQHF. Here the CDR3 DNA reads TGTGCCAGCAGCCAATCCGGGCAGGGTGATCAGCCCCAGCATTTT.

V usage is TRBV6-1 and J usage is TRBJ2-5, with 12 bases lining up with TRBD2. J was trimmed by 5 bases and V by 8 bases; bases with no gene match: 9. CDR1 is MNHNS, CDR2 SASEGT, per germline. This CDR3 has 15 amino acids. This CDR3 is CASLRLAGAAETQYF. The CDR3 bases are TGTGCCAGCCTTCGACTAGCGGGAGCGGCGGAGACCCAGTACTTC.

The rearrangement uses TRBV28 and TRBJ1-3, with 7 bases lining up with TRBD1. V lost 6 bases and J lost 2; bases outside the gene matches: 13. Germline V gives CDR1 MDHEN, CDR2 SYDVKM. This CDR3 has 17 amino acids. CDR3 amino acids: CASRLSFGDSAGNTIYF. DNA of the CDR3: TGTGCCAGCAGGCTTTCCTTCGGGGACAGCGCTGGAAACACCATATATTTT.

This chain links TRBV9 with TRBJ2-2; 7 nucleotides agree with TRBD2. Germline assignment: CDR1 SGDLS and CDR2 YYNGEE. Trimming took 2 bases from V and 6 from J; bases not matched to a gene: 7. This CDR3 comprises 15 residues. The CDR3 sequence: CASSVGTTLSGELFF. As DNA, the CDR3 is TGTGCCAGCAGCGTGGGGACTACGCTGTCCGGGGAGCTGTTTTTT.

In its sample, this clone was seen a few times. The chain couples TRBV6-5 to TRBJ2-4; TRBD2 matches 10 bases. The CDR3 has 15 residues. Germline trimming cut 6 bases from V and 7 bases from J; bases unmatched to any gene: 9. Germline CDR1 reads MNHEY; CDR2 reads SVGAGI. The CDR3 spells CASRTASGSWNIQYF. DNA of the CDR3: TGTGCCAGCAGAACGGCTAGCGGGAGCTGGAACATTCAGTACTTC.

The chain has TRBV18 and TRBJ1-2; 10 bases map to TRBD1. The V and J ends lost 6 bases and 4 bases, in that order; junction bases with no gene match: 5. The germline gives CDR1 KGHSH, CDR2 LQKENI. The CDR3 consists of 14 residues. DNA for the CDR3: TGTGCCAGCTCGGACAGACAGGGGGCCTATGGCTACACCTTC. Protein sequence: CASSDRQGAYGYTF.

V usage is TRBV27 and J usage is TRBJ2-7; 8 nucleotides align to TRBD2. CDR1 and CDR2 from the germline V gene are MNHEY and SMNVEV (reference sequence). Germline trimming cut 5 bases from V and 4 bases from J; bases unmatched to any gene: 10. The CDR3 is 15 residues long. CDR3 in amino acids: CASSTSLGLVYEQYF. CDR3 sequence (DNA): TGTGCCAGCAGTACATCCTTGGGACTAGTATACGAGCAGTACTTC.

The V and J genes are TRBV9 and TRBJ2-5; 8 bases fit TRBD2. This CDR3 spans 14 amino acids. With V trimmed by 2 bases and J by 2 bases, 2 bases remained unmatched. CDR1 and CDR2 (germline): SGDLS, YYNGEE. CDR3 sequence reads: CASSVGTRQETQYF. The DNA of the CDR3 is TGTGCCAGCAGCGTCGGGACTAGACAAGAGACCCAGTACTTC. Full variable domain (outside the CDR3, taken from reference TRBV9 and TRBJ2-5): DSGVTQTPKHLITATGQRVTLRCSPRSGDLSVYWYQQSLDQGLQFLIQYYNGEERAKGNILERFSAQQFPDLHSELNLSSLELGDSALYFCASSVGTRQETQYFGPGTRLLVL.

CDR3 coding DNA: TGTGCCAGCAGCTTAGATAGGAGCTCCTACGAGCAGTACGTC. Translated, it gives CASSLDRSSYEQYV. The chain recombines TRBV7-2 with TRBJ2-7; D remains unclear. Germline CDR1 reads SGHTA; CDR2 reads FQGNSA. V was cut by 1 base and J by 0 bases, with 7 bases left in between. This CDR3 region has 14 residues.

The gene calls are TRBV5-1 and TRBJ1-1; 7 bases are shared with TRBD1. The trim removed 6 bases at V and 5 bases at J, leaving 10 bases unmatched. This CDR3 comprises 14 residues. Germline V gene sequence: CDR1 SGHRS, CDR2 YFSETQ. The CDR3 region is CASTDSTGWTEAFF. The DNA for the CDR3 is TGCGCCAGCACCGACTCGACAGGGTGGACTGAAGCTTTCTTT.

The gene calls are TRBV28 and TRBJ1-5; 10 nucleotides agree with TRBD1. The V gene end was trimmed by 11 bases and the J gene end by 4 bases; junction bases not matched to a gene: 11. This CDR3 has 15 amino acids. Germline values: CDR1 MDHEN, CDR2 SYDVKM. The CDR3 loop reads CAVTTGGIGNQPQHF. CDR3 DNA: TGTGCCGTGACGACAGGGGGCATAGGGAATCAGCCCCAGCATTTT.

The chain is built from TRBV19 and TRBJ2-7; D is perhaps TRBD1 (7 bases). Trimming took off 6 bases at V and 6 bases at J, with 21 bases between the two ends. This CDR3 region has 15 residues. Per the germline V gene, CDR1 is LNHDA and CDR2 is SQIVND (reference sequence). CDR3 amino acids: CASRHGGGGAVEQYF. As DNA, the CDR3 is TGTGCCAGTAGACACGGAGGAGGGGGCGCGGTCGAGCAGTACTTC.

The chain recombines TRBV5-1 with TRBJ2-1; 8 bases are shared with TRBD2. With V trimmed by 0 bases and J by 5 bases, 1 base remained unmatched. The CDR3 extends over 14 amino acids. In germline, CDR1 is SGHRS, CDR2 YFSETQ. CDR3 residues: CASSLVAGNNEQFF. The CDR3 DNA reads TGCGCCAGCAGCTTGGTAGCGGGAAACAATGAGCAGTTCTTC.

The rearrangement joins TRBV6-1 to TRBJ2-7; 8 nucleotides agree with TRBD1. CDR1 and CDR2 from the germline V gene are MNHNS and SASEGT. The length of the CDR3 is 12 residues. With 6 bases clipped from V and 2 bases from J, the junction kept 0 bases outside the gene matches. The CDR3 DNA is TGTGCCAGCAGACAGGGGGCCTACGAGCAGTACGTC. Encoded protein: CASRQGAYEQYV.

In DNA, the CDR3 is TGCAGTGCCGAGGCGGGGAAAGCTTTCTTT. This gives the protein CSAEAGKAFF. The chain carries TRBV20-1 and TRBJ1-1; D ambiguous. Trimming took 6 bases from V and 9 from J, leaving 11 bases between them. The CDR3 length is 10 residues. Germline V gene lookup returns CDR1 DFQATT and CDR2 SNEGSKA (reference sequence).